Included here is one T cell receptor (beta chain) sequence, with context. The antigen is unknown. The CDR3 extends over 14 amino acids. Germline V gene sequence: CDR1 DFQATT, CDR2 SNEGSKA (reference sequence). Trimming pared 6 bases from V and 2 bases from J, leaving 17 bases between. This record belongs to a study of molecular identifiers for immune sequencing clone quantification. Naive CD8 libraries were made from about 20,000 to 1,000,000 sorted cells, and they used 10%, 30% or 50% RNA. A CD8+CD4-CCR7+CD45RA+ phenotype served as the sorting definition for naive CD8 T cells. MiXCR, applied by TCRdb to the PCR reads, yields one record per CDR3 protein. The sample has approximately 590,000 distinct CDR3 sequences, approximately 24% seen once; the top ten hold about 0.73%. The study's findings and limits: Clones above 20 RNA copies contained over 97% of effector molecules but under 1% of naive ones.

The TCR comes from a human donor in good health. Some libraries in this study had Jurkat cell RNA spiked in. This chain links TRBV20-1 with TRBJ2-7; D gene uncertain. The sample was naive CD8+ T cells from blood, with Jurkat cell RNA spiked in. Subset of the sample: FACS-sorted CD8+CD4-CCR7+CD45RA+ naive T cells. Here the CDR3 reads CSAPRLSTTYEQYF. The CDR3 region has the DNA TGCAGTGCCCCTCGACTTTCAACCACCTACGAGCAGTACTTC.